This T cell receptor (beta chain) is from a study of tumor and adjacent non-tumor tissue in lung cancer. The wider study: Patients were aged about 31 to 85, fewer than twelve men and roughly 5 women, stage I to III.

The library came from three nested PCR rounds adapted from ARM-PCR protocols. TCRdb passed the multiplex PCR reads through MiXCR, listing each CDR3 protein once. The data contain approximately 140,000 distinct CDR3 sequences, around 61% of them singletons. This clonotype was counted between two and nine times. Its antigen is not identified. General study points: Patients with more diverse tumor TCRs had worse survival.

This sample's RNA came from whole unsorted tissue. Donors were chemotherapy-naive, newly diagnosed lung cancer surgical patients in China, August–late 2014. This CDR3 comprises 13 residues. Germline loops: CDR1 SGHAT, CDR2 FQNNGV. Trimming removed 1 base at V and 4 bases at J, with 6 bases between. The V and J genes are TRBV11-2 and TRBJ2-3, with D unclear. The sequence was collected from a man between 60 and 75 years old with small cell lung cancer. Sequencing was performed on lung tumor tissue. Written as DNA, the CDR3 is TGTGCCAGCAGCTTAGGTGGGGCAGATACGCAGTATTTT. Its protein product is CASSLGGADTQYF.